This TCR beta chain was captured by sequencing in a study of human T cells and chemical hapten exposure. Study-wide background: Alopecia areata, totalis or universalis was found in mostly female patients.

Each CDR3 protein is one row after TCRdb ran MiXCR on the RACE reads. This sample has about 350,000 distinct CDR3 sequences, with roughly 6% found just once. V trimming: 1 base; J trimming: 3 bases; junction bases outside the gene matches: 5. Germline CDR1 and CDR2: LGHNA and YSLEER. The CDR3 has 16 residues. This sample's time point: pre-sensitization, week 0. Noted treatment: therapeutic diphenylcyclopropenone sensitization with weekly scalp DPC. The V call is TRBV4-3, the J call TRBJ2-3; 9 nucleotides agree with TRBD2. The sequenced sample was whole blood, obtained in connection with sensitization to the hapten diphenylcyclopropenone (DPC). The TCR sequence derives from a woman aged 18-29 years with alopecia areata. Some clones in this sample may be carry-over from other donors' samples. DNA of the CDR3: TGCGCCAGCAGCCAAGTCAGCGGGGGGCCGACAGATACGCAGTATTTT. Translating it yields CASSQVSGGPTDTQYF.